This TCR beta chain came from a study of cytomegalovirus exposure and HLA in healthy donors. The CDR3 runs to 14 residues. V lost 5 bases to trimming and J lost 5 bases; unmatched junction nucleotides: 7. Germline CDR1 reads MGHDK; CDR2 reads SYGVNS. TCRdb's copy holds only in-frame clones and misses some; the assay was immunoSEQ multiplex PCR. Here the sample spans around 56,000 clones, 93% being singletons. The chain uses TRBV25-1 and TRBJ1-1; 8 bases fit TRBD1. Material: PBMCs. The receptor comes from a woman aged 18-29 years in good health and CMV-seropositive. Here the CDR3 DNA reads TGTGCCAGCAGTCCATGGGACAGGATGACTGAAGCTTTCTTT. This encodes CASSPWDRMTEAFF.